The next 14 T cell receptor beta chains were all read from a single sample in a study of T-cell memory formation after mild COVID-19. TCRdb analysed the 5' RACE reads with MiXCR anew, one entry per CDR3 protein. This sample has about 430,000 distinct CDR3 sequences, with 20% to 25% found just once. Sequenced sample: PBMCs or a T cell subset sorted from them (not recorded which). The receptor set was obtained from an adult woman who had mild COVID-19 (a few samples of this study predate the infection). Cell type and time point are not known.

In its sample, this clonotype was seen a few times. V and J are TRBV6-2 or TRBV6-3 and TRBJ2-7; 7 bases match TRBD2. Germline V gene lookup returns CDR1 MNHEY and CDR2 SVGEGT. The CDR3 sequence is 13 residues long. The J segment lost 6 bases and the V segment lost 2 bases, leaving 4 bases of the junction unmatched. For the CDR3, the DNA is TGTGCCAGCAGTTACACGGGAGGATCCGAGCAGTACTTC. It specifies CASSYTGGSEQYF.

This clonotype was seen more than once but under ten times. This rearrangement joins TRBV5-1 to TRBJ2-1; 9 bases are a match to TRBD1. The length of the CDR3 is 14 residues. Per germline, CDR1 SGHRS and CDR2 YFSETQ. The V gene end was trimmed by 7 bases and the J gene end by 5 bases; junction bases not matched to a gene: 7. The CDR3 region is CASLTGGSDNEQFF. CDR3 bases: TGCGCCAGCTTAACAGGGGGCAGCGACAATGAGCAGTTCTTC.

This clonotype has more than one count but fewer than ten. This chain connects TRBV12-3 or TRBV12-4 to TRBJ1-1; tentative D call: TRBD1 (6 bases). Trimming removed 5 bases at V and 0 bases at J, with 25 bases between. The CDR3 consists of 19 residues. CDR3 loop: CASSLGRGTLLALNTEAFF. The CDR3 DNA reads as TGTGCCAGCAGTCTGGGCAGGGGAACCCTTCTTGCCCTGAACACTGAAGCTTTCTTT.

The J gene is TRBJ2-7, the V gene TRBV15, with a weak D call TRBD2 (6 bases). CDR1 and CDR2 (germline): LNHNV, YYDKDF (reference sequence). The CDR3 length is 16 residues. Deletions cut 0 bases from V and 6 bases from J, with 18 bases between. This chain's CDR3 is CATSRDRHNRAGEQYF. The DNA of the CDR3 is TGTGCCACCAGCAGAGATAGACACAACCGAGCGGGCGAGCAGTACTTC.

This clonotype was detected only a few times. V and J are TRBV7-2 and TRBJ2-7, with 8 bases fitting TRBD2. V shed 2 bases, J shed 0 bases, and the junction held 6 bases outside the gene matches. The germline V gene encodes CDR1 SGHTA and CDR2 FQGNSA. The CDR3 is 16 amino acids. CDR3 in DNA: TGTGCCAGCAGCTTATACGGCGGGAGGACCTCCTACGAGCAGTACTTC. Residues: CASSLYGGRTSYEQYF.

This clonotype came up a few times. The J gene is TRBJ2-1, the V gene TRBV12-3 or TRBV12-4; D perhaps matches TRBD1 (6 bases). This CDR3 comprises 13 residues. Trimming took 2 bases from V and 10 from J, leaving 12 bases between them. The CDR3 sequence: CASSLSGESEQFF. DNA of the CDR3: TGTGCCAGCAGTTTATCAGGGGAGAGCGAGCAGTTCTTC.

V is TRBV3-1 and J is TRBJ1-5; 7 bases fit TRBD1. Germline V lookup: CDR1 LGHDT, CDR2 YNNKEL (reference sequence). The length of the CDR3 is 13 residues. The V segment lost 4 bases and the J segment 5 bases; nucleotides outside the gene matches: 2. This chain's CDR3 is CASSRDSYQPQHF. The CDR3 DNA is TGTGCCAGCAGCCGGGACAGTTATCAGCCCCAGCATTTT.

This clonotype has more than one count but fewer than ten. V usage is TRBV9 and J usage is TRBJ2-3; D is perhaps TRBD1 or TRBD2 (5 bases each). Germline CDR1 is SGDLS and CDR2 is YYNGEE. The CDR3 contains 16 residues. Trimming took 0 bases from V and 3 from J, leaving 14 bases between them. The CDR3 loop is CASSVEGRLLTDTQYF. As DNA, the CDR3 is TGTGCCAGCAGCGTAGAGGGACGGCTACTAACAGATACGCAGTATTTT.

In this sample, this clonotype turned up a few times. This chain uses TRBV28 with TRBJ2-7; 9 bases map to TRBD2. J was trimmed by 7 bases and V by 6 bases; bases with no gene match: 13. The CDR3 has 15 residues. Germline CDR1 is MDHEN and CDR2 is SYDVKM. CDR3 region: CASSQTAGGPREQYF. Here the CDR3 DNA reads TGTGCCAGCAGCCAGACGGCGGGAGGGCCTAGGGAGCAGTACTTC.

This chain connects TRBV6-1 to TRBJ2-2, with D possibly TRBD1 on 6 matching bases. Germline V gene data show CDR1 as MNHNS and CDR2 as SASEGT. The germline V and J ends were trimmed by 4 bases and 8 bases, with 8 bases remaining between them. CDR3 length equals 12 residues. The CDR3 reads CASSAGVGELFF. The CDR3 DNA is TGTGCCAGCAGTGCAGGGGTAGGGGAGCTGTTTTTT.

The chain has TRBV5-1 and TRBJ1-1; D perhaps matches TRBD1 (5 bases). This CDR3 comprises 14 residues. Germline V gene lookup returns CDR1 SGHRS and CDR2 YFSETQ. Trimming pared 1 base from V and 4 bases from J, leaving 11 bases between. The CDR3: CASSLLQGATEAFF. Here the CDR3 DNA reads TGCGCCAGCAGCTTGCTTCAGGGAGCCACTGAAGCTTTCTTT.

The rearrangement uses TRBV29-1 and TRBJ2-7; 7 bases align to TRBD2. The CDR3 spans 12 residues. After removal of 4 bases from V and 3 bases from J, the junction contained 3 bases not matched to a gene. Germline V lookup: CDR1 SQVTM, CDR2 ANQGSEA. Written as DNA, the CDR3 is TGCAGCGTTGGGGGGGGATACTACGAGCAGTACTTC. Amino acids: CSVGGGYYEQYF.

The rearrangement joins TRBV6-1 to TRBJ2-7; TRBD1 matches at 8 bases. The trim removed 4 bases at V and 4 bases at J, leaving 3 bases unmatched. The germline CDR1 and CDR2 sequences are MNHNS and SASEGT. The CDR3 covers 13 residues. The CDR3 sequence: CASSAQGAYEQYF. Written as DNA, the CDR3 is TGTGCCAGCAGTGCCCAGGGGGCATACGAGCAGTACTTC.

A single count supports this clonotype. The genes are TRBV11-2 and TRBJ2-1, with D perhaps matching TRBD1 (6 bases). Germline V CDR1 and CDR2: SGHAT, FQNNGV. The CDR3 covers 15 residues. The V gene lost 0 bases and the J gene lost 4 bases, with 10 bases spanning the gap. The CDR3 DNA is TGTGCCAGCAGCTTAGATCGCGGACAGTACAATGAGCAGTTCTTC. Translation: CASSLDRGQYNEQFF.